This T cell receptor beta chain originates from a study of human T cells and chemical hapten exposure. Background on the study: Skin of the upper inner arm, about 2 cm by about 2 cm, received 2% DPC for sensitization. Application of 0.01% DPC to the upper back was done by patch test, with a reading at 6 days. Whole-study results and caveats: Each of the donors had alopecia, so their immune responses may not resemble those of healthy people.

Time point in this sample: patch test 3, about 24 weeks after DPC sensitization. Treatment noted: therapeutic diphenylcyclopropenone sensitization with weekly scalp DPC. TCRdb independently ran MiXCR on the RACE reads; one entry per CDR3 protein. The table lists more than 95,000 distinct CDR3 sequences, around a quarter of them singletons. The CDR3 is made up of 13 amino acids. Trimming stripped 3 bases from V and 4 bases from J, with 10 bases between. CDR1 and CDR2 (germline): MDHEN, SYDVKM. On this clonotype itself: What it recognizes is unknown.

The specimen comprised whole blood, sampled in connection with sensitization to the hapten diphenylcyclopropenone (DPC). The rearrangement joins TRBV28 to TRBJ2-7; D is unresolved. This clonotype was obtained from a man aged 40-50 years with alopecia areata. Some clones in this sample may be carry-over from other donors' samples. CDR3 sequence: CASSLVSPYEQYF. The CDR3 DNA sequence: TGTGCCAGCAGTTTGGTCAGCCCTTACGAGCAGTACTTC. The full variable domain, its missing parts supplied by reference TRBV28 and TRBJ2-7, is DVKVTQSSRYLVKRTGEKVFLECVQDMDHENMFWYRQDPGLGLRLIYFSYDVKMKEKGDIPEGYSVSREKKERFSLILESASTNQTSMYLCASSLVSPYEQYFGPGTRLTVT.